This TCR beta chain was documented in a study of cytomegalovirus exposure and HLA in healthy donors (dated by TCRdb to 2016 to 2017). Regarding the complete study: An earlier analysis of 587 of the donors reported 250 to 300 Gb of sequence data and about 100 million unique TCR beta sequences from 150 million to 200 million T cells. About 300 gigabases of sequencing data and around 88 million unique TCR sequences made up an early release that covered about 640 HLA-typed donors. In a later genetic analysis, genome-wide SNP genotypes for about three fifths of the roughly 670 donors were used, and that subset was treated as a discovery cohort. Among about 390 genotyped donors of the cohort, an average of 235,054 unique TCR beta nucleotide sequences were sequenced per donor, roughly 20% of them non-productive. The number of typed donors differed by locus: about 629-640 for A, B, C, DRB1 and DQB1; approximately 520 for DQA1; about 600 for DPA1; and about 450 for DPB1. The study aimed to test whether signatures of past pathogen exposure could be identified by cataloging public T cell receptors. The later analysis used no new phenotypic data to find candidate immune exposures, relying instead on TCR beta sequences and their occurrence across donors. Both class I and class II loci were covered by HLA typing, at four-digit resolution. Donor age, sex, ethnicity and CMV serostatus were compiled together with the repertoire data. The T cell repertoires of about 700 subjects were profiled by immunosequencing and related to cytomegalovirus serostatus. To predict cytomegalovirus infection status, the study combined high-throughput TCR immunosequencing, statistical association of individual TCRs with disease status, and machine learning. Roughly 5 DR-DQ haplotypes were handled as single units for association and clustering because linkage in the cohort was strong. A later analysis re-examined previously published TCR beta repertoires from 500 to 700 donors and added high-resolution HLA genotyping to investigate patterns of TCR occurrence. Along with the roughly 700-subject first cohort, a separate validation cohort of around 110 different subjects was used. An earlier analysis of several hundred of the donors applied high-throughput TCR beta sequencing to assess whether each TCR beta V gene segment acted as functional or pseudogenic. Every repertoire in the discovery cohort had been generated on one and the same sequencing platform. Of the roughly 400 genotyped donors, 75% to 85% were placed in the genetic ancestry cluster associated with self-reported Caucasian donors.

In total, 500 to 700 healthy bone marrow donors made up the cohort. Cohort members were all nominally healthy when sampled, although unrecorded immune exposures were likely present. The donor was CMV seronegative and was included in the group of around 320 seronegative cohort members. A peripheral blood sample was collected from each donor, and TCR beta sequencing was performed on peripheral blood mononuclear cells. Genomic DNA was extracted from the blood cell samples with the Qiagen DNeasy Blood Extraction Kit. The protocol used for the library was the immunoSEQ multiplex PCR assay. The multiplex PCR relied on a mix of 60 forward primers for TCR Vbeta segments and 13 reverse primers for TCR Jbeta segments. A multiplex PCR assay on genomic DNA amplified the CDR3 region of rearranged TCR beta genes. The Illumina HiSeq System was used to sequence the amplified TCR beta libraries as 87-base-pair reads. On the study's bioinformatics: In a later analysis, tens of millions of unique TCR beta chains were counted across the approximately 670 repertoires, and approximately 9.9 million of these chains were shared by at least two donors. To remove PCR and sequencing errors, raw reads were error-corrected and collapsed into unique sequences using a nearest-neighbor algorithm that merged closely related sequences. Alignment of CDR3 sequences to IMGT reference sequences was used to assign V, D and J gene segments. For a sequence to be retained, a match of at least six nucleotides to both a V gene segment and a J gene segment was required. A rearrangement counted as productive if the CDR3 had no stop codons and remained in frame with V and J, and every other rearrangement counted as non-productive. CDR3 was defined according to IMGT convention as the region running from the second conserved V-encoded cysteine to the conserved J-encoded phenylalanine. The earlier analysis of about 590 of the donors excluded sequences that lacked an unambiguous match to a single V gene segment. An earlier analysis of 450 to 650 of the donors called V segments functional above 56.7% productive rearrangements and segregating when the between-donor standard deviation exceeded 5%. A statistical classification framework was built for diagnosing cytomegalovirus status from the catalog of TCR beta chain sequences. In a later analysis, V and J genes were assigned by comparing TCR nucleotide sequences against IMGT/GENE-DB human TR gene sequences. Using the TCRdist pipeline, a later analysis assigned CDR3 sequences along with most-parsimonious VDJ recombination scenarios. A later analysis defined each TCR beta chain by its CDR3 amino acid sequence plus V-gene family, and excluded reads lacking a unique V-gene family. In a later analysis, 450 to 600 highly shared, low-generation-probability nucleotide sequences were removed to address suspected cross-contamination and a sequencing artifact. A later analysis calculated a clonal expansion index for each public chain from normalized within-repertoire ranks of inferred template counts. In a later analysis, generation probabilities were computed using a VDJ recombination model fitted to out-of-frame rearrangements, and the results were checked against IGoR. A later analysis scored TCR-TCR, TCR-HLA and TCR-CMV co-occurrence with hypergeometric tests, applying a repertoire-size bias correction to TCR pairs. A later analysis estimated false discovery rates by permuting HLA or CMV assignments 20 times. In a later analysis, co-occurring TCRs were grouped with DBSCAN, and TCRdist sequence similarity was added when clustering was performed within HLA-allele-positive subsets. Repertoires with fewer than 30,000 or more than 120,000 public chains were left out of co-occurrence clustering, as were four to six repertoires with anomalous nucleotide sharing. Entries here come from immuneACCESS through TCRdb and include only in-frame sequences with V and J called. Some clones fail to appear in such tables; in the studies checked, an unresolved V gene covers under half of the shortfall, and the cause of the remainder is unknown. From that table come the V and J calls and clone size; the DNA was used to work out D and trimming. Within this sample are 150,000 or so clones, with less than 90% of them counted one time only. The top ten constitute approximately 2% of the sample.

V ends up 6 bases short and J 5 bases short, with an unmatched junction base count of 8. Based on the germline V gene, the CDR1 and CDR2 sequences are SQVTM and ANQGSEA. Its CDR3 holds 13 amino acids, cysteine through phenylalanine. Here the CDR3 DNA is all that survives: 39 bases in frame from base 1. As regards this clone: The antigen it recognizes is unknown. Qualities for individual bases were not recorded, and no much larger clone is one base off.

The study at large found these results: In an earlier analysis of 587 of the donors, most TCR beta V segments were observed in productive rearrangements about 87% or about 30% of the time, broadly matching IMGT annotations. A later analysis reported that several top co-occurrence clusters appeared linked to parvovirus B19, influenza, CMV and Epstein-Barr virus. Compared with the roughly 710-donor mean, donors in an Asian-associated ancestry cluster had fewer N-insertions in productive TCRs, according to a later genetic analysis. Because HLA typing was missing for some donors at each locus, association tests included only the typed subset. In a later analysis, the rate of TCR association differed among HLA loci, with DRB1 alleles having the most associated TCRs and HLA-C alleles having the fewest. At a false discovery rate of 0.05, a later analysis linked approximately 18,000 TCR beta sequences to specific HLA alleles. A later genetic analysis associated a missense DCLRE1C variant with V-gene and J-gene trimming of TCR beta chains, and an independent cohort replicated the association. Correlated functional status among segregating V segments might reflect linkage disequilibrium, but an unknown experimental factor could not be ruled out. The authors suggested that the approach could potentially be extended to other disease states and immunological phenotypes. A later analysis found that HLA-associated TCR beta chains were more clonally expanded and had lower generation probabilities than equally common non-associated chains. Some IMGT-functional V segments, including TRBV6-2 and TRBV6-3, could not be told apart with the 87-base-pair reads, so those segments were excluded. A few of the identified cytomegalovirus-associated TCR beta chains were confirmed in vitro to be specific for cytomegalovirus antigens. When HLA alleles, especially DR and DQ, strongly co-occurred, TCR associations were difficult to assign to individual alleles. The cohort was sequenced for TCR beta chains only, and without alpha or paired-chain data the features that could be detected were limited. A cluster of highly shared sequence variants was judged likely to be a technical artifact of the sequencing pipeline. CMV serostatus was the only immune exposure information available for the cohort. A further reported finding was that TCR beta sequences accurately predicted the HLA-A and HLA-B alleles for most subjects in the first cohort. The study gave a list of some 150 TCR beta chains associated with cytomegalovirus. Across donors, most TCR sequences were observed very rarely, whereas some public TCRs were present in many individuals. The earlier analysis of about 600 of the donors excluded some 15 rarely observed V segments, including chromosome 9 orphons, because counts were too low. In a later analysis, most CMV-associated TCR beta chains were found to appear HLA-restricted, with HLA associations seemingly driven largely by CMV exposure. The classifier was reported to diagnose cytomegalovirus status with high specificity and sensitivity in both the original and validation cohorts. Roughly uniform sequencing depth across donors was assumed in presence/absence analyses, although this assumption may not hold.

This sequence uses TRBV29-1 and TRBJ1-2, and TRBD1 matches 8 of the central bases. The sequence was obtained from a woman aged 18 to 35 in good health and CMV-seronegative. The sequenced sample consisted of PBMCs. The sequence in DNA is TGCAGCGTCACCCCAGGGGGCGGATATGGCTACACCTTC. Translated, this gives CSVTPGGGYGYTF. With the rest looked up from the reference TRBV29-1 and TRBJ1-2 genes rather than sequenced, the full variable domain is SAVISQKPSRDICQRGTSLTIQCQVDSQVTMMFWYRQQPGQSLTLIATANQGSEATYESGFVIDKFPISRPNLTFSTLTVSNMSPEDSSIYLCSVTPGGGYGYTFGSGTRLTVV.